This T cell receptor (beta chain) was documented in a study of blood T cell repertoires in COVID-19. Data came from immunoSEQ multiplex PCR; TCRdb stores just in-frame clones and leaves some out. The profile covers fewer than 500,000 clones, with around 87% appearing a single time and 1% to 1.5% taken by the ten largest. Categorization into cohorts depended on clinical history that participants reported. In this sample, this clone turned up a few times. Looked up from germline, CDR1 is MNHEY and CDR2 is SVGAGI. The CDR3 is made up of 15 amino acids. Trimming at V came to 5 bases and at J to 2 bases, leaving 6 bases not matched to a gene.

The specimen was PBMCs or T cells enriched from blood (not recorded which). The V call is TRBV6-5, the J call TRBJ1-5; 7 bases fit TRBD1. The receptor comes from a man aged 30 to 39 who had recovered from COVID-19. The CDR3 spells CASSLTGVGNQPQHF. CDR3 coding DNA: TGTGCCAGCAGTCTTACAGGGGTGGGCAATCAGCCCCAGCATTTT.